Below, 27 T cell receptor beta chains from the same sample are listed, as sequenced in a study of PD-1 blockade in classical Hodgkin lymphoma. Profiling relied on immunoSEQ multiplex PCR, and the TCRdb table lists in-frame clones only, not all of them. The data show about 46,000 clones, about 78% seen once. Each and every patient relapsed after autologous stem cell transplantation, and patients got differing brentuximab vedotin exposure. Sequences were derived from peripheral blood mononuclear cells (PBMCs), sampled before the second cycle of nivolumab. Source of these receptors: a human donor with classical Hodgkin lymphoma.

This rearrangement joins TRBV7-6 to TRBJ2-1; the match to TRBD2 covers 14 bases. Germline loops: CDR1 SGHVS, CDR2 FNYEAQ. The ends lost 5 bases at V and 7 bases at J; junction bases unmatched: 7. The CDR3 sequence is 16 residues long. DNA of the CDR3: TGTGCCAGCAGCATCGGGACTAGCGGGAGCGATAATGAGCAGTTCTTC. As protein: CASSIGTSGSDNEQFF.

The chain joins TRBV6-5 to TRBJ1-1; tentatively, D is TRBD1 (5 bases). From germline, CDR1 is MNHEY and CDR2 SVGAGI. This CDR3 contains 13 residues. V was pared by 5 bases and J by 4 bases, with 11 bases between. Here the CDR3 DNA reads TGTGCCAGCAGTGAGGGGATACGCACTGAAGCTTTCTTT. Residues: CASSEGIRTEAFF.

The chain is built from TRBV7-2 and TRBJ1-5; D perhaps matches TRBD1 (5 bases). The V and J ends lost 5 bases and 7 bases respectively, with 12 bases between them. The CDR3 contains 13 residues. CDR1 and CDR2 from the germline V gene are SGHTA and FQGNSA. CDR3 amino acids: CASSPRDRQPQHF. In nucleotides, the CDR3 is TGTGCCAGCAGCCCCAGGGACCGGCAGCCCCAGCATTTT.

The chain uses TRBV7-9 and TRBJ2-2; 8 nucleotides align to TRBD1. Germline loops: CDR1 SEHNR, CDR2 FQNEAQ (reference sequence). The CDR3 totals 15 residues. V shed 5 bases and J 2 bases; nucleotides not matched to a gene: 4. The CDR3 loop is CASSVGQGNTGELFF. In DNA, the CDR3 is TGTGCCAGCAGCGTCGGACAGGGTAACACCGGGGAGCTGTTTTTT.

Only a few counts were recorded for this clone. J is TRBJ2-3 and V is TRBV6-1, with D maybe TRBD2 (5 bases). Germline loops: CDR1 MNHNS, CDR2 SASEGT. This CDR3 spans 13 amino acids. V lost 5 bases and J 8 bases, leaving 14 bases between the germline ends. CDR3 DNA sequence: TGTGCCAGCAGTTTCCGGATAGAGGGTACGCAGTATTTT. This encodes CASSFRIEGTQYF.

The genes are TRBV28 and TRBJ2-2; 7 nucleotides agree with TRBD1. This CDR3 contains 14 residues. Per germline, CDR1 MDHEN and CDR2 SYDVKM. The CDR3 DNA follows: TGTGCGACCACAGGGGCCGGGAACACCGGGGAGCTGTTTTTT. Protein: CATTGAGNTGELFF.

The gene calls are TRBV7-8 and TRBJ2-1, with D possibly matching TRBD2 (5 bases). V was shortened by 5 bases and J by 0 bases, with 11 bases between the two germline ends. The CDR3 totals 15 residues. The germline CDR1 and CDR2 sequences are SGHVS and FQNEAQ. The chain's CDR3 is CASSPRTGSYNEQFF. Written as DNA, the CDR3 is TGTGCCAGCAGCCCCCGGACTGGCTCCTACAATGAGCAGTTCTTC.

The V and J genes are TRBV21-1 and TRBJ2-2; the listed D gene, TRBD1, was not tested against the DNA. TRBV21-1 is noted as a pseudogene. This CDR3 contains 22 residues. In DNA, the CDR3 is TGTGCCAGCAGCAAAAGACCGCTGGATATACATTCGGGACAGGGTCCAACCGGGGAGCTGTTTTTT. Residues: CASSKRPLDIHSGQGPTGELFF.

The chain combines TRBV2 with TRBJ1-2; 7 positions match TRBD1. The CDR3 has 15 residues. Looked up from germline, CDR1 is SNHLY and CDR2 is FYNNEI. J gave up 1 base and V 5 bases, and 7 bases lay outside the gene matches. The CDR3 here is CASSRDRVDNYGYTF. CDR3 DNA sequence: TGTGCCAGCAGTCGTGACAGGGTTGATAACTATGGCTACACCTTC.

CDR3 sequence reads: CASSPDREKVEQYF. The CDR3 coding sequence is TGTGCCAGCAGCCCCGACAGGGAGAAGGTCGAGCAGTACTTC. The V gene is TRBV4-2, the J gene TRBJ2-7; 7 nucleotides align to TRBD1. V shed 4 bases, J shed 6 bases, and the junction held 9 bases outside the gene matches. The CDR3 contains 14 residues. Germline V lookup: CDR1 LGHNA, CDR2 YNFKEQ.

V is TRBV7-6 and J is TRBJ2-3; tentative D call: TRBD2 (7 bases). Between the trimmed V and J ends, which lost 0 bases and 5 bases, there was a span of 15 bases. The CDR3 runs 16 residues. Per the germline V gene, CDR1 is SGHVS and CDR2 is FNYEAQ. The CDR3 DNA reads TGTGCCAGCAGCTTAGCGTTGGGGGGGCCGGGAGATACGCAGTATTTT. Translating gives CASSLALGGPGDTQYF.

The rearrangement joins TRBV7-9 to TRBJ1-2; tentatively, D is TRBD1 (5 bases). Trimming shortened V by 1 base and J by 8 bases, and 8 bases separated the two germline ends. The germline gives CDR1 SEHNR, CDR2 FQNEAQ (reference sequence). The CDR3 totals 12 residues. In nucleotides, the CDR3 is TGTGCCAGCAGCTTAGTTAGGGACGGCTACACCTTC. Amino acids: CASSLVRDGYTF.

V gene TRBV10-1 combines with J gene TRBJ2-6; D is ambiguous. The CDR3 is made up of 19 amino acids. Germline V gene data show CDR1 as WNHNN and CDR2 as SYGVQD (reference sequence). V dropped 2 bases and J dropped 0 bases, with 17 bases sitting between them. This chain's CDR3 is CASSEMWADAFSGANVLTF. In DNA form, the CDR3 reads TGCGCCAGCAGTGAGATGTGGGCGGACGCCTTCTCTGGGGCCAACGTCCTGACTTTC.

This rearrangement joins TRBV6-6 to TRBJ1-2, with a possible D match to TRBD1 (6 bases). This CDR3 comprises 14 residues. Germline assignment: CDR1 MNHNY and CDR2 SVGAGI (reference sequence). V gave up 2 bases and J gave up 4 bases, with 11 bases separating them. CDR3 DNA: TGTGCCAGCAGTTACACAGGGAAGGGCTATGGCTACACCTTC. As protein: CASSYTGKGYGYTF.

The chain has TRBV7-9 and TRBJ1-3; 7 bases align to TRBD1. Germline CDR1 SEHNR, CDR2 FQNEAQ (reference sequence). The ends lost 1 base at V and 0 bases at J; junction bases unmatched: 9. The CDR3 runs 18 residues. The CDR3 region is CASSLGPTGRASGNTIYF. CDR3 coding DNA: TGTGCCAGCAGCTTAGGTCCGACAGGGAGGGCCTCTGGAAACACCATATATTTT.

V and J are TRBV19 and TRBJ1-1, with D possibly TRBD1 on 5 matching bases. Per the germline V gene, CDR1 is LNHDA and CDR2 is SQIVND (reference sequence). The ends were cut back, 3 bases at V and 3 bases at J, with 11 bases in the middle. The CDR3 totals 14 residues. The CDR3 loop is CASSITGGDTEAFF. CDR3 DNA: TGTGCCAGTAGTATCACAGGTGGAGACACTGAAGCTTTCTTT.

V gene TRBV6-5 combines with J gene TRBJ1-1; D might be TRBD1 (5 bases). The CDR3 has 14 amino acids. Trimming removed 7 bases at V and 5 bases at J, with 17 bases between. The germline gives CDR1 MNHEY, CDR2 SVGAGI. For the CDR3, the DNA is TGTGCCAGCAACGAGGATCGGGGGAGTACTGAAGCTTTCTTT. This gives the protein CASNEDRGSTEAFF.

The V gene is TRBV5-1, the J gene TRBJ1-4, with D uncertain. There are 15 residues in the CDR3. V lost 0 bases, J lost 5 bases, and 11 bases lay in between. From germline, CDR1 is SGHRS and CDR2 YFSETQ. The CDR3 sequence: CASSLERQHNEKLFF. The CDR3, as DNA: TGCGCCAGCAGCTTGGAGAGGCAGCACAATGAAAAACTGTTTTTT.

The CDR3 sequence: CASSPGPGLDYGYTF. The CDR3, as DNA: TGTGCCAGCAGCCCTGGACCGGGGTTGGACTATGGCTACACCTTC. The chain couples TRBV7-3 to TRBJ1-2; no definite D call. CDR1 SGHTA and CDR2 FQGTGA come from the germline V gene. This CDR3 has 15 amino acids. V was shortened by 5 bases and J by 3 bases, with 16 bases between the two germline ends.

This chain links TRBV19 with TRBJ2-1, with a tentative D call TRBD2 (6 bases). The germline CDR1 and CDR2 sequences are LNHDA and SQIVND (reference sequence). V was shortened by 3 bases and J by 8 bases, with 11 bases between the two germline ends. The CDR3 covers 13 residues. The CDR3 region is CASSIAASDEQFF. The DNA for the CDR3 is TGTGCCAGTAGTATTGCGGCTAGCGATGAGCAGTTCTTC.

The V call is TRBV11-2, the J call TRBJ2-2, with D tentatively TRBD2 (5 bases). The CDR3 totals 16 residues. Deletions cut 5 bases from V and 5 bases from J, with 18 bases between. CDR1 SGHAT and CDR2 FQNNGV come from the germline V gene. CDR3 nucleotides: TGTGCCAGCAGCCTCTGGATCAAGAGGAGGACCGGGGAGCTGTTTTTT. Protein product: CASSLWIKRRTGELFF.

In this sample, this clone turned up many times. The chain couples TRBV11-2 to TRBJ1-2; TRBD1 is a possible D gene (6 bases). Germline V gives CDR1 SGHAT, CDR2 FQNNGV. This CDR3 region has 15 residues. V was cut by 5 bases and J by 1 base, with 14 bases left in between. The CDR3 here is CASSEGDSINYGYTF. The CDR3 DNA reads as TGTGCCAGCAGCGAGGGGGACTCCATTAACTATGGCTACACCTTC.

In this sample, this clone turned up once. J is TRBJ1-1 and V is TRBV11-2; D not resolved. Per the germline V gene, CDR1 is SGHAT and CDR2 is FQNNGV. V was trimmed by 1 base and J by 8 bases, leaving 14 bases between them. CDR3 size: 14 residues. The CDR3 spells CASSLATAWPEAFF. CDR3 sequence (DNA): TGTGCCAGCAGCTTAGCCACAGCATGGCCCGAAGCTTTCTTT.

The chain has TRBV12-2 and TRBJ1-5; the D call of TRBD1 is as the table states it, not checked on the DNA. TRBV12-2 has pseudogene status. This CDR3 contains 15 residues. The chain's CDR3 is CASRLAGTGEQPQHF. Here the CDR3 DNA reads TGTGCAAGTCGCTTGGCCGGGACAGGGGAACAGCCCCAGCATTTT.

Worth noting for this clone: Additional DNA sequences in this sample encode the identical CDR3. The CDR3 reads CASRGGGTEAFF. The CDR3 region has the DNA TGTGCCAGCAGGGGTGGTGGCACTGAAGCTTTCTTT. The chain is built from TRBV6-5 and TRBJ1-1; D call uncertain. CDR3 length: 12 amino acids. CDR1 and CDR2 (germline): MNHEY, SVGAGI. The V and J ends lost 6 bases and 4 bases respectively, with 9 bases between them.

This chain connects TRBV5-6 to TRBJ2-1; unclear D gene. The CDR3 runs 16 residues. Trimming removed 0 bases at V and 0 bases at J, with 10 bases between. Germline V gene lookup returns CDR1 SGHDT and CDR2 YYEEEE. The CDR3: CASSLDFGSSYNEQFF. The CDR3 DNA reads TGTGCCAGCAGCTTGGATTTCGGAAGCTCCTACAATGAGCAGTTCTTC. The full variable domain, rest sourced from reference TRBV5-6 and TRBJ2-1, is DAGVTQSPTHLIKTRGQQVTLRCSPKSGHDTVSWYQQALGQGPQFIFQYYEEEERQRGNFPDRFSGHQFPNYSSELNVNALLLGDSALYLCASSLDFGSSYNEQFFGPGTRLTVL.

In its sample, this clone was seen a few times. This chain links TRBV7-3 with TRBJ2-3; D might be TRBD2 (6 bases). The V gene lost 3 bases and the J gene lost 3 bases, with 10 bases spanning the gap. Germline V lookup: CDR1 SGHTA, CDR2 FQGTGA. The CDR3 contains 14 residues. The CDR3 spells CASSFLSGTDTQYF. The CDR3 DNA is TGTGCCAGCAGCTTCCTTAGCGGAACAGATACGCAGTATTTT. Based on the CDR3 plus reference TRBV7-3 and TRBJ2-3, the full variable domain is GAGVSQTPSNKVTEKGKYVELRCDPISGHTALYWYRQSLGQGPEFLIYFQGTGAADDSGLPNDRFFAVRPEGSVSTLKIQRTERGDSAVYLCASSFLSGTDTQYFGPGTRLTVL.